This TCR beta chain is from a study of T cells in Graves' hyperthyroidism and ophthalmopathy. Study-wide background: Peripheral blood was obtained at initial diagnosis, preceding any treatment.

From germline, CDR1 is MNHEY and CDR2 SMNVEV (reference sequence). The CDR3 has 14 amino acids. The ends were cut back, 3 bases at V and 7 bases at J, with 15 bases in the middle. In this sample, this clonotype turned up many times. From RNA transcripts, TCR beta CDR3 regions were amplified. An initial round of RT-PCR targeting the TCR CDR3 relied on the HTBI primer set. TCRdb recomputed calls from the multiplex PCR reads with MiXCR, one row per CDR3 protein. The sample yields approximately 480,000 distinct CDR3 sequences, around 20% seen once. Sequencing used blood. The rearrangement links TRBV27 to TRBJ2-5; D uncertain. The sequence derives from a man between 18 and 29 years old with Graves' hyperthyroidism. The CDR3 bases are TGTGCCAGCAGTTTTAGTACGTCGAGTGGGACCCAGTACTTC. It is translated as CASSFSTSSGTQYF.